This T cell receptor beta chain stems from a study of technical replicates of blood from several donors (dated by TCRdb to about 2017). A remark on this clone: What antigen it recognizes has not been identified. No qualities accompany the bases; no much larger clone lies one base away.

Receptor amplification or capture employed the immunoSEQ multiplex PCR assay. The clones in this table, taken by TCRdb from immuneACCESS, are in-frame only. Not every clone is retained; where verified, under half of the shortfall comes from an unresolved V gene, and the cause of the rest is unknown. Counted in this sample were roughly 57,000 clones; about 95% of them appeared once. The ten top clones hold about 3% of the sample. What was sequenced was PBMCs. The TCR comes from a human donor in good health. Some clones in this sample may be carry-over from other donors' samples.

The CDR3 region has the sequence CASSGQGRVTDTQYF. The DNA is TGTGCCAGCTCCGGACAGGGGAGAGTTACAGATACGCAGTATTTT. This chain joins TRBV27 to TRBJ2-3; 9 of the junction bases match TRBD1. Reading from cysteine to phenylalanine, the CDR3 counts 15 amino acids. Just CDR3 DNA is preserved here, 45 bases in frame from base 1. Reading the germline V gene (reference sequence) gives CDR1 MNHEY and CDR2 SMNVEV. Unmatched junction bases come to 9, with V trimmed by 8 bases and J by 3 bases.